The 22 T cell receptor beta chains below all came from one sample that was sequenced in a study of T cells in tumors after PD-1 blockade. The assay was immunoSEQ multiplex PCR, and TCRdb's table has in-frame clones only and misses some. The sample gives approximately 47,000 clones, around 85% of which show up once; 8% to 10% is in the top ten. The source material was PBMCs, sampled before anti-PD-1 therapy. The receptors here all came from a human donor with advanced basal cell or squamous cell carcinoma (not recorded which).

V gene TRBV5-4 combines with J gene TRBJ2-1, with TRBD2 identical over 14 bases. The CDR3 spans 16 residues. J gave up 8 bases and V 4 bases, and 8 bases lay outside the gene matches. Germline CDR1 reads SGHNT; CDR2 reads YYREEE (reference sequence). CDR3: CASSAGTSGRRDEQFF. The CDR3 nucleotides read TGTGCCAGCAGCGCCGGGACTAGCGGGAGAAGAGATGAGCAGTTCTTC.

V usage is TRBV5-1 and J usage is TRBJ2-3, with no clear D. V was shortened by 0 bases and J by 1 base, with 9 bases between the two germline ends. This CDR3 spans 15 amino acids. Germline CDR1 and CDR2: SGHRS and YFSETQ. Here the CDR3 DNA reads TGCGCCAGCAGCTTGGTGGGCCAGCGCACAGATACGCAGTATTTT. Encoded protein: CASSLVGQRTDTQYF.

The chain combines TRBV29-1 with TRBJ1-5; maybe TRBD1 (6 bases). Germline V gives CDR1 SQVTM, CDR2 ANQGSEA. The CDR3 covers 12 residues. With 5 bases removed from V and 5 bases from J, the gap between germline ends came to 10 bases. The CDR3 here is CSVLQGDQPQHF. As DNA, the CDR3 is TGCAGCGTTCTACAGGGAGATCAGCCCCAGCATTTT.

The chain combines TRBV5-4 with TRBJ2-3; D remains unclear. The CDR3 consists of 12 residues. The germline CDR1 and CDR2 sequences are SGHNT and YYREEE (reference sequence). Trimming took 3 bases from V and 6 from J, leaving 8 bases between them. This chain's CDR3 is CASSSQWDTQYF. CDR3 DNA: TGTGCCAGCAGCTCACAGTGGGATACGCAGTATTTT.

In nucleotides, the CDR3 is TGCGCCAGCAACGGGGGGTTAGGGACAGATACGCAGTATTTT. Translation gives CASNGGLGTDTQYF. The rearrangement links TRBV5-1 to TRBJ2-3; the match to TRBD2 covers 7 bases. V trimming: 6 bases; J trimming: 3 bases; junction bases outside the gene matches: 7. CDR3 length: 14 residues. CDR1 is SGHRS and CDR2 is YFSETQ in the germline V gene. The full variable domain, rest sourced from reference TRBV5-1 and TRBJ2-3, is KAGVTQTPRYLIKTRGQQVTLSCSPISGHRSVSWYQQTPGQGLQFLFEYFSETQRNKGNFPGRFSGRQFSNSRSEMNVSTLELGDSALYLCASNGGLGTDTQYFGPGTRLTVL.

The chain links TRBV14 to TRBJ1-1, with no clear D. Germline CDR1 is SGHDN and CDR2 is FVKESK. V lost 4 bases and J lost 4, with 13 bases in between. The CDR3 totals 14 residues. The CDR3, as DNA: TGTGCCAGCAGCCCCCGTATTTGGGGCACTGAAGCTTTCTTT. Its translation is CASSPRIWGTEAFF.

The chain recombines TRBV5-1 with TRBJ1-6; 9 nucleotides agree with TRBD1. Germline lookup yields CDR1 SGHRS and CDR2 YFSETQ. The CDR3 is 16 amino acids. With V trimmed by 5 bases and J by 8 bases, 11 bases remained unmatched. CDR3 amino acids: CASRVTPGQGDSPLHF. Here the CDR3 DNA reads TGCGCCAGCAGAGTTACCCCGGGACAGGGTGATTCACCCCTCCACTTT.

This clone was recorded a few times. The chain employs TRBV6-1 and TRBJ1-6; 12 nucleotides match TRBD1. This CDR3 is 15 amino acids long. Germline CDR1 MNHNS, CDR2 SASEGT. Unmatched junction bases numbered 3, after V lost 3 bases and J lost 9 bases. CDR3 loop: CASSEGTGGASPLHF. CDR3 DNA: TGTGCCAGCAGTGAGGGGACAGGGGGCGCTTCACCCCTCCACTTT.

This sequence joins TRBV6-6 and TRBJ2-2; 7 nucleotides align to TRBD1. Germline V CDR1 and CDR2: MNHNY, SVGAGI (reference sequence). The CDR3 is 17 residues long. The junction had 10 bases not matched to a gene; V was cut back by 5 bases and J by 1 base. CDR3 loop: CASSRQLGQLNTGELFF. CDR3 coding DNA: TGTGCCAGCAGTCGACAACTGGGACAGCTGAACACCGGGGAGCTGTTTTTT.

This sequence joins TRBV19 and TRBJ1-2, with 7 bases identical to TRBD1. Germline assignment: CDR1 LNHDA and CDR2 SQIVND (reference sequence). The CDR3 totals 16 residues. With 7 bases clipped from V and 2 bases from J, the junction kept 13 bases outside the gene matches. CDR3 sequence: CASTVNTGTENYGYTF. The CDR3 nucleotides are TGTGCCAGTACCGTCAATACCGGGACAGAGAACTATGGCTACACCTTC. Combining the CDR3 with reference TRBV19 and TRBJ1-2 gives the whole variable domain DGGITQSPKYLFRKEGQNVTLSCEQNLNHDAMYWYRQDPGQGLRLIYYSQIVNDFQKGDIAEGYSVSREKKESFPLTVTSAQKNPTAFYLCASTVNTGTENYGYTFGSGTRLTVV.

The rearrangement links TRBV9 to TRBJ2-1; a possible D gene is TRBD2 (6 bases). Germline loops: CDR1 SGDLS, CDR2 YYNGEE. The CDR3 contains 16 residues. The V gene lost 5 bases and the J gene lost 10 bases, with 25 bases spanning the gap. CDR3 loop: CASSRRGGIRSDEQFF. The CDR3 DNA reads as TGTGCCAGCAGTAGGAGAGGCGGGATAAGGTCTGACGAGCAGTTCTTC.

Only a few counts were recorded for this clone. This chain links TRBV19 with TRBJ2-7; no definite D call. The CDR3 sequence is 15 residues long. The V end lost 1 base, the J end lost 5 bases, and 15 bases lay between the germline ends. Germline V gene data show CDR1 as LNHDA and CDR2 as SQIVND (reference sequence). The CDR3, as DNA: TGTGCCAGTAGTATAGGGACCGGGCGCAGGAACGAGCAGTACTTC. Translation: CASSIGTGRRNEQYF.

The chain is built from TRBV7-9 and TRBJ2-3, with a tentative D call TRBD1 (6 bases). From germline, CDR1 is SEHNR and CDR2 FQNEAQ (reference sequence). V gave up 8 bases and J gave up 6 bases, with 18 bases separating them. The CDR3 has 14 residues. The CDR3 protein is CASGTGSNPDTQYF. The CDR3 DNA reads TGTGCCAGCGGAACAGGGTCGAATCCGGATACGCAGTATTTT.

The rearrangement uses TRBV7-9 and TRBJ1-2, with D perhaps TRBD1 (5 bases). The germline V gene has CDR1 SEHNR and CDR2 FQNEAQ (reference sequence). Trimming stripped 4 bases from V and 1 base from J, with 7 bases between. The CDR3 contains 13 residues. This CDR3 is CASSSGGNYGYTF. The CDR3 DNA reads TGTGCCAGCAGCTCGGGGGGTAACTATGGCTACACCTTC.

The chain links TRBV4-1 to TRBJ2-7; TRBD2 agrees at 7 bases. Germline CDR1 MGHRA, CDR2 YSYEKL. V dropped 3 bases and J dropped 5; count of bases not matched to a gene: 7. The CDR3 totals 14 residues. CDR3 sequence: CASSHGGVSHEQYF. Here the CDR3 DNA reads TGCGCCAGCAGCCATGGGGGGGTTTCCCACGAGCAGTACTTC.

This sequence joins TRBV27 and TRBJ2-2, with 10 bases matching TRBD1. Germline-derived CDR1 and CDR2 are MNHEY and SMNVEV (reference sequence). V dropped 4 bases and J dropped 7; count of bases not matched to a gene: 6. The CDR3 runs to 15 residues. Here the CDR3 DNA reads TGTGCCAGCAGTTGGGGACAGGGGTTAATCGGGGAGCTGTTTTTT. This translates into CASSWGQGLIGELFF.

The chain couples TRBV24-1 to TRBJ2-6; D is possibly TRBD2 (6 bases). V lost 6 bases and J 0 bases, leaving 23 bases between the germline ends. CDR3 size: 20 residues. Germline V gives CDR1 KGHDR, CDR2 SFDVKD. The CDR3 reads CATSPNPGTSPFSGANVLTF. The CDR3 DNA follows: TGTGCCACCAGTCCGAATCCCGGGACTTCTCCATTCTCTGGGGCCAACGTCCTGACTTTC.

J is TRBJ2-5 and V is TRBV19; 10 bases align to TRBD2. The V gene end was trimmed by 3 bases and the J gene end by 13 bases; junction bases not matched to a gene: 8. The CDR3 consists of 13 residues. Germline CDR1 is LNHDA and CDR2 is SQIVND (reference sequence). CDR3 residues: CASSITSGVRGYF. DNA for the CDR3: TGTGCCAGTAGTATCACTAGCGGGGTCCGGGGGTACTTC. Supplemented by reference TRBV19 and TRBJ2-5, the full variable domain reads DGGITQSPKYLFRKEGQNVTLSCEQNLNHDAMYWYRQDPGQGLRLIYYSQIVNDFQKGDIAEGYSVSREKKESFPLTVTSAQKNPTAFYLCASSITSGVRGYFGPGTRLLVL.

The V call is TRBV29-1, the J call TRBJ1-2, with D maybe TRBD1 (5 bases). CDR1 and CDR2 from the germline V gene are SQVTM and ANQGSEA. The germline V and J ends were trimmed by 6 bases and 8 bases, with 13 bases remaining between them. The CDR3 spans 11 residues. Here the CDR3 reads CSVGASEGYTF. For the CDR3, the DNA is TGCAGCGTCGGGGCTTCAGAAGGCTACACCTTC.

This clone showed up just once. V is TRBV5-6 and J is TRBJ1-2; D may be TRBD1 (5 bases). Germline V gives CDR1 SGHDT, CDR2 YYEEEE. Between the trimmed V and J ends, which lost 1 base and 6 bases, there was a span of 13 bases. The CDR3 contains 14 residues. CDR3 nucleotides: TGTGCCAGCAGCTTGCGGACACCCTGGGATGGCTACACCTTC. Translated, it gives CASSLRTPWDGYTF.

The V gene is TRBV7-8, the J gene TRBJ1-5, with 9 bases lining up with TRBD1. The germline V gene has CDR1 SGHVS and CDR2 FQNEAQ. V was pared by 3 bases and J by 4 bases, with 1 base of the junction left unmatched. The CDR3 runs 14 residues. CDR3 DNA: TGTGCCAGCAGCTTGGGGACAGGGAATCAGCCCCAGCATTTT. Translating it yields CASSLGTGNQPQHF.

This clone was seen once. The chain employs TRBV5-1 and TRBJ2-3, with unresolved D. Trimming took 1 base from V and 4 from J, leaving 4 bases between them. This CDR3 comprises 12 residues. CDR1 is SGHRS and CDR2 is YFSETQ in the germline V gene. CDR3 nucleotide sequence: TGCGCCAGCAGCTTGTATTCAGATACGCAGTATTTT. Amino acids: CASSLYSDTQYF.